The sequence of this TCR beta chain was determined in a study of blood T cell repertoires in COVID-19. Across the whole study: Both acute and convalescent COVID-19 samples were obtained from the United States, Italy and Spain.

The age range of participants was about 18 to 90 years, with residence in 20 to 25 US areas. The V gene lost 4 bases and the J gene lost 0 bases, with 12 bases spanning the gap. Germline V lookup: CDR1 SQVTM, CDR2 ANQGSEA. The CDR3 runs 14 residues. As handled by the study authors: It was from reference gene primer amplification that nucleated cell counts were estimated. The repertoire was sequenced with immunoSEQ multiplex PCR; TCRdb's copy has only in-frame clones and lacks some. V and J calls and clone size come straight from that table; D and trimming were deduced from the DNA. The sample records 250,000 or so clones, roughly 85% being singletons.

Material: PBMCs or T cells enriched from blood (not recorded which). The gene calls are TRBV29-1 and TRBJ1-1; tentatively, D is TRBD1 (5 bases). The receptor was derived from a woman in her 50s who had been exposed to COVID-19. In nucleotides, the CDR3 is TGCAGCGTTGCGGGGAGGGGCATGAACACTGAAGCTTTCTTT. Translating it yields CSVAGRGMNTEAFF. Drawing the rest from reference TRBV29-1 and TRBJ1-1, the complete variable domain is SAVISQKPSRDICQRGTSLTIQCQVDSQVTMMFWYRQQPGQSLTLIATANQGSEATYESGFVIDKFPISRPNLTFSTLTVSNMSPEDSSIYLCSVAGRGMNTEAFFGQGTRLTVV.